This TCR beta chain stems from a study of early T cells in non-severe SARS-CoV-2 infection. Study background: The sequenced material was bulk RNA from unsorted whole blood, and its chains were unpaired.

The V end was cut by 5 bases, the J end by 4 bases, with 14 bases between. This CDR3 has 15 amino acids. Germline V gives CDR1 MNHEY, CDR2 SVGEGT. In TCRdb, the 5' RACE reads were re-called with MiXCR into one record per CDR3 protein. Here the sample spans just under 65,000 distinct CDR3 sequences, roughly 8.2% being singletons. This clonotype was sampled from an adult who was a healthcare worker with PCR-confirmed SARS-CoV-2 infection or an uninfected control (not recorded which). The rearrangement links TRBV6-2 or TRBV6-3 to TRBJ2-2, with D tentatively TRBD2 (5 bases). The material was whole blood, obtained at baseline. The CDR3, as DNA: TGTGCCAGCAGTCTCCTGGGAGCCCGCACCGGGGAGCTGTTTTTT. Protein: CASSLLGARTGELFF.